This is a list of T cell receptor beta chains from one sample in a study of T cells in Graves' hyperthyroidism and ophthalmopathy. Using its own MiXCR run on the multiplex PCR reads, TCRdb lists one record per CDR3 protein. The table lists hundreds of thousands of distinct CDR3 sequences, more than 14% of them singletons. What was sequenced was blood. These receptors all stem from a woman aged 50 to 60 with Graves' ophthalmopathy. Both conserved end residues are part of each CDR3. A D gene is named only where the DNA matches it firmly. Clone size, where shown, is once, few, many, or a class for clones that have expanded.

>TRBJ2-1|TRBV7-8|-|many|16
CASSLYGGTRDNEQFF
TGTGCCAGCAGCTTATACGGCGGGACTCGGGACAATGAGCAGTTCTTC
>TRBJ2-1|TRBV20-1|TRBD2|many|14
CSAFSGRGGNEQFF
TGCAGTGCTTTTAGCGGGAGAGGGGGCAATGAGCAGTTCTTC
>TRBJ2-2|TRBV6-2/TRBV6-3|TRBD1|-|16
CASSYTGTGGAGELFF
TGTGCCAGCAGCTACACCGGGACAGGCGGCGCCGGGGAGCTGTTTTTT
>TRBJ2-1|TRBV27|TRBD2|many|15
CASRLAGDRIYEQFF
TGTGCCAGTAGACTAGCGGGAGATAGGATCTATGAGCAGTTCTTC
>TRBJ2-1|TRBV10-3|TRBD2|-|16
CAISTGTSVWTNEQFF
TGTGCCATCAGTACCGGGACTAGCGTTTGGACCAATGAGCAGTTCTTC
>TRBJ2-3|TRBV6-2/TRBV6-3|TRBD2|few|19
CASSYSWRSGGNLTDTQYF
TGTGCCAGCAGTTACTCATGGCGTTCCGGGGGGAACCTCACAGATACGCAGTATTTT
>TRBJ2-1|TRBV7-6|-|many|12
CASSLGADEQFF
TGTGCCAGCAGCTTAGGAGCGGATGAGCAGTTCTTC
>TRBJ2-2|TRBV5-6|TRBD2|few|16
CASSRGLDGGTGELFF
TGTGCCAGCAGCCGAGGACTAGATGGTGGGACCGGGGAGCTGTTTTTT
>TRBJ2-1|TRBV20-1|TRBD2|many|17
CSARDLSVGSGADEQFF
TGCAGTGCTAGAGATCTTAGCGTAGGGAGCGGGGCCGATGAGCAGTTCTTC
>TRBJ2-7|TRBV27|TRBD1|many|14
CASSPGTGSGEQYF
TGTGCCAGCAGCCCAGGGACAGGTTCGGGGGAGCAGTACTTC
>TRBJ2-1|TRBV7-9|-|-|16
CASSLRSGPPYNEQFF
TGTGCCAGCAGCTTACGGAGTGGGCCGCCCTACAATGAGCAGTTCTTC
>TRBJ1-2|TRBV7-9|TRBD1|many|12
CASSIPGGGYTF
TGTGCCAGCAGTATTCCAGGGGGCGGCTACACCTTC
>TRBJ2-1|TRBV14|TRBD2|-|14
CASSQRDYSNEQSF
TGTGCCAGCAGCCAGAGGGACTACTCCAATGAGCAGTCCTTC
>TRBJ2-3|TRBV5-4|TRBD2|many|15
CASSLASGRTDTQYF
TGTGCCAGCAGCTTGGCTAGCGGGAGAACAGATACGCAGTATTTT
>TRBJ1-5|TRBV7-9|TRBD1|many|15
CASSTDRERFQPQHF
TGTGCCAGCAGCACCGACAGGGAGCGTTTTCAGCCCCAGCATTTT
>TRBJ2-3|TRBV20-1|-|many|12
CSARWWLDTQYF
TGCAGTGCTAGATGGTGGCTGGATACGCAGTATTTT
>TRBJ2-5|TRBV6-5|-|many|14
CASSYSNYNLAQYF
TGTGCCAGCAGTTACTCCAATTACAATTTAGCCCAGTACTTC
>TRBJ2-2|TRBV28|-|many|15
CAGSQGSLLTGELFF
TGTGCCGGGAGCCAGGGATCCTTGTTAACCGGGGAGCTGTTTTTT
>TRBJ2-7|TRBV2|-|many|11
CASRMTYEQYF
TGTGCCAGCAGGATGACCTACGAGCAGTACTTC
>TRBJ2-1|TRBV15|TRBD2|few|17
CATSRDYKGLAGYEQFF
TGTGCCACCAGCAGAGATTATAAGGGACTAGCGGGCTATGAGCAGTTCTTC
>TRBJ2-7|TRBV28|-|many|16
CASSRGTHRATYEQYF
TGTGCCAGCAGCCGGGGAACACACAGGGCAACCTACGAGCAGTACTTC
>TRBJ1-5|TRBV12-5|TRBD1|once|14
CASGLRGRQQPQHF
TGTGCTAGTGGTTTGAGGGGGCGACAGCAGCCCCAGCATTTT
>TRBJ1-6|TRBV6-2/TRBV6-3|-|-|14
CASSPSGVGSPLHF
TGTGCCAGCAGTCCCTCTGGGGTTGGTTCACCCCTCCACTTT
>TRBJ2-7|TRBV9|TRBD2|-|15
CASSVAGGSSYEQYF
TGTGCCAGCAGCGTAGCTGGCGGGAGTTCCTACGAGCAGTACTTC
>TRBJ2-7|TRBV12-3/TRBV12-4|TRBD1|many|13
CASSTKTGVEQYF
TGTGCCAGCAGCACCAAAACAGGGGTCGAGCAGTACTTC
>TRBJ2-7|TRBV12-3/TRBV12-4|-|few|13
CASSFAPSYEQYF
TGTGCCAGCAGTTTTGCGCCCTCCTACGAGCAGTACTTC
>TRBJ1-1|TRBV18|-|many|14
CASSIKSWGTEAFF
TGTGCCAGCTCAATAAAGTCGTGGGGGACTGAAGCTTTCTTT
>TRBJ1-1|TRBV20-1|-|many|12
CSATGVGTEAFF
TGCAGTGCTACTGGGGTAGGGACTGAAGCTTTCTTT
>TRBJ1-2|TRBV28|-|many|11
CAIQQGEGYTF
TGTGCCATCCAACAGGGTGAAGGCTACACCTTC
>TRBJ2-3|TRBV20-1|-|many|17
CSARDLFVQGSTDTQYF
TGCAGTGCTAGAGATCTTTTCGTCCAGGGGAGCACAGATACGCAGTATTTT
>TRBJ2-1|TRBV12-3/TRBV12-4|-|-|13
CASSLGVFNEQFF
TGTGCCAGCAGTTTGGGGGTTTTCAATGAGCAGTTCTTC
>TRBJ1-5|TRBV4-2|-|few|15
CASSQGGEINQPQHF
TGTGCCAGCAGCCAGGGGGGGGAGATCAATCAGCCCCAGCATTTT
>TRBJ2-7|TRBV3-1|TRBD1|many|14
CASSQGDSDYEQYF
TGTGCCAGCAGCCAAGGGGACAGCGACTACGAGCAGTACTTC
>TRBJ2-3|TRBV12-3/TRBV12-4|TRBD1|-|16
CASSLWDRGPTDTQYF
TGTGCCAGCAGTTTATGGGACAGGGGACCCACAGATACGCAGTATTTT
>TRBJ2-1|TRBV2|TRBD2|many|15
CASTRTSWAYNEQFF
TGTGCCAGCACCAGGACTAGCTGGGCCTACAATGAGCAGTTCTTC
>TRBJ1-5|TRBV18|-|many|15
CASSPRRIVEQPQHF
TGTGCCAGCTCACCACGAAGGATTGTGGAACAGCCCCAGCATTTT
>TRBJ2-6|TRBV19|-|few|18
CASSNRQGGFPGANVLTF
TGTGCCAGTAGTAACCGACAGGGAGGCTTTCCTGGGGCCAACGTCCTGACTTTC
>TRBJ1-2|TRBV2|-|-|16
CASSDRAGATYYGYTF
TGTGCCAGCAGTGATCGGGCAGGGGCGACCTACTATGGCTACACCTTC
>TRBJ2-1|TRBV14|-|-|12
CASSQAYNEQFF
TGTGCCAGCAGCCAGGCGTACAATGAGCAGTTCTTC
>TRBJ2-2|TRBV14|TRBD2|-|15
CASSQIAGGTGELFF
TGTGCCAGCAGCCAAATAGCGGGAGGAACCGGGGAGCTGTTTTTT
>TRBJ2-7|TRBV3-1|TRBD2|many|17
CASSLAGDLQSSYEQYF
TGTGCCAGCAGCCTAGCGGGAGACCTCCAGAGCTCCTACGAGCAGTACTTC
>TRBJ1-2|TRBV10-3|TRBD1|-|14
CAIRGQVHNYGYTF
TGTGCCATCAGAGGACAGGTCCATAACTATGGCTACACCTTC
>TRBJ2-3|TRBV12-3/TRBV12-4|-|once|12
CASGRSTDTQYF
TGTGCCAGCGGCCGTAGCACAGATACGCAGTATTTT
>TRBJ1-5|TRBV6-2/TRBV6-3|-|few|14
CASGPRYPNQPQHF
TGTGCCAGCGGTCCTCGGTATCCAAATCAGCCCCAGCATTTT
>TRBJ2-2|TRBV12-3/TRBV12-4|TRBD1|-|18
CASSRSPGQGTLTGELFF
TGTGCCAGCAGTCGAAGTCCGGGACAGGGGACGCTGACCGGGGAGCTGTTTTTT
>TRBJ2-1|TRBV7-2|-|many|14
CASSLGPRWNEQFF
TGTGCCAGCAGCTTAGGTCCACGGTGGAATGAGCAGTTCTTC
>TRBJ2-6|TRBV30|-|-|14
CAWSEGVGANVLTF
TGTGCCTGGAGTGAAGGGGTCGGGGCCAACGTCCTGACTTTC
>TRBJ2-7|TRBV12-3/TRBV12-4|-|many|14
CASSPEGWGDEQYF
TGTGCCAGCAGTCCGGAAGGATGGGGTGACGAGCAGTACTTC